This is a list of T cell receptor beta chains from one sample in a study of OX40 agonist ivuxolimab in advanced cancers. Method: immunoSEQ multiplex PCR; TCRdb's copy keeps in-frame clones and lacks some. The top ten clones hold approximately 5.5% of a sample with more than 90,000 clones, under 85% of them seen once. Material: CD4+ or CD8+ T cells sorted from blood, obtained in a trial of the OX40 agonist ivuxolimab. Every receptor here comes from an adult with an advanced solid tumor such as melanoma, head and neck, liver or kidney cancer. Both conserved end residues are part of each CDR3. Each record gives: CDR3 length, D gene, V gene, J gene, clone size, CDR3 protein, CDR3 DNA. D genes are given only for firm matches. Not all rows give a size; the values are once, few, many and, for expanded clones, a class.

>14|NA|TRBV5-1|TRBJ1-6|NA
CASSFSEYNSPLHF
TGCGCCAGCAGCTTTTCGGAGTATAATTCACCCCTCCACTTT
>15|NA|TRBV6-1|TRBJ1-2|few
CASSEKVDSNYGYTF
TGTGCCAGCAGTGAAAAGGTCGACAGCAACTATGGCTACACCTTC
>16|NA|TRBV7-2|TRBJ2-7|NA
CASSLVGGGTSYEQYF
TGTGCCAGCAGCTTAGTAGGTGGGGGCACCTCCTACGAGCAGTACTTC
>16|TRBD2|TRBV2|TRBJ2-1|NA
CASSDQTSGRYNEQFF
TGTGCCAGCAGTGACCAAACTAGCGGGAGATACAATGAGCAGTTCTTC
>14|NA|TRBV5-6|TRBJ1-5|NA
CASSYGTPDQPQHF
TGTGCCAGCAGCTACGGGACACCCGATCAGCCCCAGCATTTT
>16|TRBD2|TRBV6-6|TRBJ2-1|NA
CASSPPRLAGEGGQFF
TGTGCCAGCAGTCCCCCCCGACTAGCGGGGGAAGGTGGGCAGTTCTTC
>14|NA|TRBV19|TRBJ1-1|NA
CASRQGGKETEAFF
TGTGCCAGTAGACAGGGAGGTAAAGAGACTGAAGCTTTCTTT
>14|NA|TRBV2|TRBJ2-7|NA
CASQGQSAGYEQYF
TGTGCCAGTCAAGGACAGTCGGCAGGCTACGAGCAGTACTTC
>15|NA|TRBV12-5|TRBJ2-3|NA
CASGLGPVGTDTQYF
TGTGCTAGTGGTCTCGGCCCAGTGGGCACAGATACGCAGTATTTT
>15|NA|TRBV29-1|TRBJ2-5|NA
CSVERSGGAGKTQYF
TGCAGCGTAGAGAGGTCAGGAGGGGCGGGGAAGACCCAGTACTTC
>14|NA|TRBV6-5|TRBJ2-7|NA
CASSYGDSSYEQYF
TGTGCCAGCAGTTACGGGGACTCCTCCTACGAGCAGTACTTC
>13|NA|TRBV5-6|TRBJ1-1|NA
CASSLAGNTEAFF
TGTGCCAGCAGCTTGGCCGGGAACACTGAAGCTTTCTTT
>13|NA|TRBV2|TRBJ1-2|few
CASSPQGSHGYTF
TGTGCCAGCAGCCCACAGGGTTCGCATGGCTACACCTTC
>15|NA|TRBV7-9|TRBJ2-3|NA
CASSKEGVSSDTQYF
TGTGCCAGCAGCAAAGAGGGAGTTAGTTCGGATACGCAGTATTTT
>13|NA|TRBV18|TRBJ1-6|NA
CASSPRGDSPLHF
TGTGCCAGCTCACCAAGGGGTGATTCACCCCTCCACTTT
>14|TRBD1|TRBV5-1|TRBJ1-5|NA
CASSLTGAGQPQHF
TGCGCCAGCAGCTTAACAGGGGCTGGTCAGCCCCAGCATTTT
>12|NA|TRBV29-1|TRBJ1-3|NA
CSGGLGGNTIYF
TGCAGCGGGGGGCTGGGTGGAAACACCATATATTTT
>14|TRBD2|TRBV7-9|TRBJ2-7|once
CASSGGEGKNEQYF
TGTGCCAGCAGCGGGGGGGAGGGTAAGAACGAGCAGTACTTC
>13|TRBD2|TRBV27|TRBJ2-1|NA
CASKASGSIEQFF
TGTGCCAGCAAAGCCAGCGGGAGCATTGAGCAGTTCTTC
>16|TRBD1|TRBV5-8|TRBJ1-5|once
CASSFRTGKGNQPQHF
TGTGCCAGCAGCTTTCGGACAGGGAAGGGAAATCAGCCCCAGCATTTT
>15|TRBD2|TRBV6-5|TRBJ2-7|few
CASSAPGLAGDEQYF
TGTGCCAGCAGTGCACCGGGACTAGCGGGAGACGAGCAGTACTTC
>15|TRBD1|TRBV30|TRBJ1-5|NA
CAWSVGGQGNQPQHF
TGTGCCTGGAGTGTGGGGGGACAGGGCAATCAGCCCCAGCATTTT